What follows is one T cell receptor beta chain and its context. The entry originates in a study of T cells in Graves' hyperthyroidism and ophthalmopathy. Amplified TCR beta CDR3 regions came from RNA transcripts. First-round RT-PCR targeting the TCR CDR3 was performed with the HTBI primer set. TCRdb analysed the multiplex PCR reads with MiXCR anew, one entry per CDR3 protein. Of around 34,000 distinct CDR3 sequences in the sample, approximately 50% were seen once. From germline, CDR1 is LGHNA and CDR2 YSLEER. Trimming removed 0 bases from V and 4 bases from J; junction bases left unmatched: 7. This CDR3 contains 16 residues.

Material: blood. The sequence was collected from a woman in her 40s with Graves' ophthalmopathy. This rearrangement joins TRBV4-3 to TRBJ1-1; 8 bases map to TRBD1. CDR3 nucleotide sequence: TGCGCCAGCAGCCAAGATTGGCAGGGGACAGGCACTGAAGCTTTCTTT. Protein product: CASSQDWQGTGTEAFF.